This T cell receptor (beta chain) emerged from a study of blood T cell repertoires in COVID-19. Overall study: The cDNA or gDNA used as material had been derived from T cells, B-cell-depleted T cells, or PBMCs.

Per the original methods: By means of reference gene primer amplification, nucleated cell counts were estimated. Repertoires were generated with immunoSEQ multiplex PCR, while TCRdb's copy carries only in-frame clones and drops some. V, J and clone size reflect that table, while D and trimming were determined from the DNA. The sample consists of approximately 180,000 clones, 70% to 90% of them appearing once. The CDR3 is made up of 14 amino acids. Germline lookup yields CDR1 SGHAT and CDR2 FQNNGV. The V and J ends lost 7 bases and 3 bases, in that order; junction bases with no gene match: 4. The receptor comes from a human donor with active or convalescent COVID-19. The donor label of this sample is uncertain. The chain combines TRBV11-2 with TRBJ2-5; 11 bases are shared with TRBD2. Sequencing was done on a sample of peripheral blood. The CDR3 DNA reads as TGTGCCAGCAACAGACTAGCGGGAAAAGAGACCCAGTACTTC. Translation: CASNRLAGKETQYF.